The sequence of this T cell receptor beta chain was determined in a study of immune reconstitution after stem cell transplant in scleroderma (dated by TCRdb to about 2017). The protocol used for the library was RT-PCR. These reads were obtained on an Illumina MiSeq. The raw public data were reprocessed by TCRdb itself: fastp quality trimming at Q25, MiXCR clonotype calling, in-frame beta chains only. Each entry merges the rows of one CDR3 protein and shows their most common DNA and genes. The sample table holds about 5,600 distinct CDR3 sequences, of which less than 10% were seen once. The ten largest clones add up to roughly 9.1% of the sample. From the cysteine through the phenylalanine, the CDR3 covers 13 amino acids. Solely the CDR3 DNA is kept, with 39 bases framed from the first base. Between the V and J ends, shortened by 7 bases and 1 base respectively, the junction contains 10 bases. The germline V gene encodes CDR1 MGHDK and CDR2 SYGVNS.

This clonotype was seen a few times. Its recognized antigen is unknown. Base quality data are lacking; no much larger clone is found one base away. This chain is built from TRBV25-1 and TRBJ1-1; confidence is insufficient to name the D gene. The source of this sequence is a male donor with systemic sclerosis. Sampling took place before or after autologous hematopoietic stem cell transplantation (not recorded which). The DNA is as follows: TGTGCCAGCACCTTGGGAGGGAACACTGAAGCTTTCTTT. Its amino acids are CASTLGGNTEAFF.